Following are 18 T cell receptor beta chains from one sample sequenced in a study of blood T cell repertoires in COVID-19. The method was immunoSEQ multiplex PCR; TCRdb's version includes in-frame clones alone and lacks a portion of them. The data contain 150,000 to 200,000 clones, 86% of them singletons. The sample comprised peripheral blood. The origin of the receptors is a man between 65 and 85 years old with acute or convalescent COVID-19.

This sequence joins TRBV7-8 and TRBJ2-1, with TRBD2 identical over 9 bases. CDR3 length: 16 residues. After removal of 1 base from V and 4 bases from J, the junction contained 5 bases not matched to a gene. CDR1 SGHVS and CDR2 FQNEAQ come from the germline V gene. The CDR3 region has the DNA TGTGCCAGCAGCTTAGGAGCTAGCGGGGCATACAATGAGCAGTTCTTC. Amino acid sequence: CASSLGASGAYNEQFF.

V gene TRBV7-9 combines with J gene TRBJ1-3; the D gene is possibly TRBD1 (6 bases). Germline-derived CDR1 and CDR2 are SEHNR and FQNEAQ (reference sequence). Trimming removed 4 bases from V and 0 bases from J, with 13 bases in between. The CDR3 is 16 residues long. Here the CDR3 DNA reads TGTGCCAGCAGCTCCACCGGGACAAGCTCTGGAAACACCATATATTTT. Protein: CASSSTGTSSGNTIYF.

The V and J genes are TRBV4-3 and TRBJ1-4, with a possible D match to TRBD1 (5 bases). V lost 3 bases to trimming and J lost 6 bases, with 11 bases between them. CDR3 size: 14 residues. Germline assignment: CDR1 LGHNA and CDR2 YSLEER. The DNA for the CDR3 is TGCGCCAGCAGCCAGTCCGGAGGGGATGAAAAACTGTTTTTT. Protein sequence: CASSQSGGDEKLFF.

This clone was seen a few times. The gene calls are TRBV6-5 and TRBJ1-2; TRBD1 matches at 7 bases. V gave up 6 bases and J gave up 7 bases; unmatched junction bases: 5. The germline gives CDR1 MNHEY, CDR2 SVGAGI. The CDR3 has 12 amino acids. This CDR3 reads CASSVQGGGYTF. The CDR3 DNA reads as TGTGCCAGCAGCGTCCAGGGGGGTGGCTACACCTTC.

The genes are TRBV27 and TRBJ2-5; TRBD2 might be the D (6 bases). The CDR3 has 12 amino acids. Germline CDR1 reads MNHEY; CDR2 reads SMNVEV (reference sequence). With 8 bases removed from V and 2 bases from J, the gap between germline ends came to 9 bases. Here the CDR3 reads CASGRPQETQYF. Written as DNA, the CDR3 is TGTGCCAGCGGGAGGCCTCAAGAGACCCAGTACTTC.

The chain carries TRBV18 and TRBJ1-1; D not certain. The V gene lost 2 bases and the J gene lost 1 base, with 8 bases spanning the gap. Germline CDR1 is KGHSH and CDR2 is LQKENI. This CDR3 is 14 amino acids long. The CDR3 DNA is TGTGCCAGCTCACCAACCCGGGGGAACACTGAAGCTTTCTTT. It encodes CASSPTRGNTEAFF. The full variable domain, rest sourced from reference TRBV18 and TRBJ1-1, is NAGVMQNPRHLVRRRGQEARLRCSPMKGHSHVYWYRQLPEEGLKFMVYLQKENIIDESGMPKERFSAEFPKEGPSILRIQQVVRGDSAAYFCASSPTRGNTEAFFGQGTRLTVV.

The chain uses TRBV30 and TRBJ2-1; maybe TRBD2 (6 bases). The germline V gene encodes CDR1 GTSNPN and CDR2 SVGIG (reference sequence). Trimming removed 2 bases from V and 6 bases from J, with 14 bases in between. The CDR3 has 14 residues. The DNA for the CDR3 is TGTGCCTGGAGTACTAGCCTAGTTCTCAATGAGCAGTTCTTC. Translating it yields CAWSTSLVLNEQFF.

The chain employs TRBV5-4 and TRBJ1-2; 9 nucleotides match TRBD1. The germline CDR1 and CDR2 sequences are SGHNT and YYREEE (reference sequence). J was trimmed by 7 bases and V by 7 bases; bases with no gene match: 8. The CDR3 spans 13 residues. CDR3 protein: CASRDRVLSGYTF. For the CDR3, the DNA is TGTGCCAGCCGGGACAGGGTCTTATCTGGCTACACCTTC. The entire variable domain, with the rest obtained from reference TRBV5-4 and TRBJ1-2, is as follows: ETGVTQSPTHLIKTRGQQVTLRCSSQSGHNTVSWYQQALGQGPQFIFQYYREEENGRGNFPPRFSGLQFPNYSSELNVNALELDDSALYLCASRDRVLSGYTFGSGTRLTVV.

The chain uses TRBV2 and TRBJ2-2, with 7 bases that match TRBD1. The CDR3 length is 13 residues. From germline, CDR1 is SNHLY and CDR2 FYNNEI. The V gene end was trimmed by 6 bases and the J gene end by 7 bases; junction bases not matched to a gene: 5. CDR3 nucleotide sequence: TGTGCCAGCAGGCAGGGGGAAGACGGGGAGCTGTTTTTT. This translates into CASRQGEDGELFF.

The chain employs TRBV15 and TRBJ2-3; TRBD2 matches at 9 bases. The V segment lost 3 bases and the J segment 3 bases; nucleotides outside the gene matches: 1. The CDR3 totals 14 residues. Germline V gene data show CDR1 as LNHNV and CDR2 as YYDKDF (reference sequence). The DNA of the CDR3 is TGTGCCACCAGCAGCAGCGGGAGGACAGATACGCAGTATTTT. This gives the protein CATSSSGRTDTQYF. Looking up the rest from reference TRBV15 and TRBJ2-3 gives the full variable domain: DAMVIQNPRYQVTQFGKPVTLSCSQTLNHNVMYWYQQKSSQAPKLLFHYYDKDFNNEADTPDNFQSRRPNTSFCFLDIRSPGLGDTAMYLCATSSSGRTDTQYFGPGTRLTVL.

This chain connects TRBV3-1 (or the pseudogene TRBV3-2) to TRBJ1-6, with D maybe TRBD1 (6 bases). Per germline, CDR1 LGHDT and CDR2 YNNKEL (reference sequence). Trimming left V 0 bases short and J 10 bases short, with 19 bases between. This CDR3 region has 17 residues. In nucleotides, the CDR3 is TGTGCCAGCAGCCAAGATATTTACAGGGAGTCAGGGTCACCCCTCCACTTT. Translating gives CASSQDIYRESGSPLHF.

The chain uses TRBV6-4 and TRBJ2-1, with 14 positions matching TRBD2. Germline CDR1 reads MRHNA; CDR2 reads SNTAGT. This CDR3 has 20 amino acids. Trimming cost V 4 bases and J 3 bases; bases outside gene matches: 14. This CDR3 reads CASSVAPGTSGRKDYNEQFF. CDR3 nucleotide sequence: TGTGCCAGCAGTGTAGCCCCCGGGACTAGCGGGAGAAAGGACTACAATGAGCAGTTCTTC.

The chain's CDR3 is CASSLGQGFHEQYF. The CDR3, as DNA: TGTGCCAGCAGCCTGGGACAGGGCTTCCACGAGCAGTACTTC. The gene calls are TRBV14 and TRBJ2-7; 9 bases line up with TRBD1. This CDR3 spans 14 amino acids. The germline gives CDR1 SGHDN, CDR2 FVKESK. Losses at the gene ends were 4 bases for V and 5 bases for J; bases not matched to a gene: 6.

The chain has TRBV11-3 and TRBJ2-1; the D gene is possibly TRBD1 (7 bases). Trimming pared 5 bases from V and 2 bases from J, leaving 10 bases between. CDR3 size: 14 residues. The germline CDR1 and CDR2 sequences are SGHNT and YENEEA. The CDR3 region is CASSAGQTYNEQFF. The CDR3 DNA reads as TGTGCCAGCAGCGCGGGACAGACCTACAATGAGCAGTTCTTC.

Written as DNA, the CDR3 is TGTGCCAGCAGCCGCGGGATCATCTACGAGCAGTACTTC. Translated: CASSRGIIYEQYF. This chain connects TRBV7-8 to TRBJ2-7, with a tentative D call TRBD2 (6 bases). V lost 5 bases to trimming and J lost 3 bases, with 11 bases between them. This CDR3 has 13 residues. Germline values: CDR1 SGHVS, CDR2 FQNEAQ.

This clone appeared once. The V call is TRBV9, the J call TRBJ1-1, with TRBD1 matching over 12 bases. V shed 3 bases and J 11 bases; nucleotides not matched to a gene: 11. The CDR3 spans 15 residues. The germline gives CDR1 SGDLS, CDR2 YYNGEE. Written as DNA, the CDR3 is TGTGCCAGCAGCGCGCGTCCGGGACAGGGGGCGCGGGCTTTCTTT. It is translated as CASSARPGQGARAFF. Full variable domain (missing parts from reference TRBV9 and TRBJ1-1): DSGVTQTPKHLITATGQRVTLRCSPRSGDLSVYWYQQSLDQGLQFLIQYYNGEERAKGNILERFSAQQFPDLHSELNLSSLELGDSALYFCASSARPGQGARAFFGQGTRLTVV.

CDR3: CAWSSTTRVGELFF. Here the CDR3 DNA reads TGTGCCTGGAGTTCGACCACTCGGGTCGGGGAGCTGTTTTTT. This chain connects TRBV30 to TRBJ2-2; D call uncertain. Germline CDR1 GTSNPN, CDR2 SVGIG (reference sequence). Between the trimmed V and J ends, which lost 2 bases and 7 bases, there was a span of 14 bases. The CDR3 covers 14 residues.

V gene TRBV7-8 combines with J gene TRBJ1-2; weak D call: TRBD1 (5 bases). Per germline, CDR1 SGHVS and CDR2 FQNEAQ. The CDR3 loop spans 16 amino acids. V was pared by 1 base and J by 5 bases, with 17 bases between. CDR3 residues: CASSLGQGVVYYGYTF. In DNA, the CDR3 is TGTGCCAGCAGCTTAGGTCAGGGTGTGGTATATTATGGCTACACCTTC.